The source of this T cell receptor beta chain is a study of blood T cells in healthy people across ages. This CDR3 has 16 amino acids. Germline V CDR1 and CDR2: MNHEY, SMNVEV (reference sequence). The V and J ends lost 4 bases and 8 bases, in that order; junction bases with no gene match: 10. Alongside a J-beta primer mix, a sample-barcoded 5' primer served in a second PCR lasting roughly 7 to 11 cycles. TCRdb redid the calling of the 5' RACE reads with MiXCR, one entry per CDR3 protein. Of roughly 1,500,000 distinct CDR3 sequences in the sample, approximately 32% were seen once. This clonotype was detected only a few times.

The sequence was obtained from a woman in her twenties or thirties in good health. This chain connects TRBV27 to TRBJ2-1; the match to TRBD1 covers 11 bases. Sequencing input: blood. The CDR3, as DNA: TGTGCCAGCAGTTCGGCGGGACAGGGGGTAGGCTATGAGCAGTTCTTC. It specifies CASSSAGQGVGYEQFF.